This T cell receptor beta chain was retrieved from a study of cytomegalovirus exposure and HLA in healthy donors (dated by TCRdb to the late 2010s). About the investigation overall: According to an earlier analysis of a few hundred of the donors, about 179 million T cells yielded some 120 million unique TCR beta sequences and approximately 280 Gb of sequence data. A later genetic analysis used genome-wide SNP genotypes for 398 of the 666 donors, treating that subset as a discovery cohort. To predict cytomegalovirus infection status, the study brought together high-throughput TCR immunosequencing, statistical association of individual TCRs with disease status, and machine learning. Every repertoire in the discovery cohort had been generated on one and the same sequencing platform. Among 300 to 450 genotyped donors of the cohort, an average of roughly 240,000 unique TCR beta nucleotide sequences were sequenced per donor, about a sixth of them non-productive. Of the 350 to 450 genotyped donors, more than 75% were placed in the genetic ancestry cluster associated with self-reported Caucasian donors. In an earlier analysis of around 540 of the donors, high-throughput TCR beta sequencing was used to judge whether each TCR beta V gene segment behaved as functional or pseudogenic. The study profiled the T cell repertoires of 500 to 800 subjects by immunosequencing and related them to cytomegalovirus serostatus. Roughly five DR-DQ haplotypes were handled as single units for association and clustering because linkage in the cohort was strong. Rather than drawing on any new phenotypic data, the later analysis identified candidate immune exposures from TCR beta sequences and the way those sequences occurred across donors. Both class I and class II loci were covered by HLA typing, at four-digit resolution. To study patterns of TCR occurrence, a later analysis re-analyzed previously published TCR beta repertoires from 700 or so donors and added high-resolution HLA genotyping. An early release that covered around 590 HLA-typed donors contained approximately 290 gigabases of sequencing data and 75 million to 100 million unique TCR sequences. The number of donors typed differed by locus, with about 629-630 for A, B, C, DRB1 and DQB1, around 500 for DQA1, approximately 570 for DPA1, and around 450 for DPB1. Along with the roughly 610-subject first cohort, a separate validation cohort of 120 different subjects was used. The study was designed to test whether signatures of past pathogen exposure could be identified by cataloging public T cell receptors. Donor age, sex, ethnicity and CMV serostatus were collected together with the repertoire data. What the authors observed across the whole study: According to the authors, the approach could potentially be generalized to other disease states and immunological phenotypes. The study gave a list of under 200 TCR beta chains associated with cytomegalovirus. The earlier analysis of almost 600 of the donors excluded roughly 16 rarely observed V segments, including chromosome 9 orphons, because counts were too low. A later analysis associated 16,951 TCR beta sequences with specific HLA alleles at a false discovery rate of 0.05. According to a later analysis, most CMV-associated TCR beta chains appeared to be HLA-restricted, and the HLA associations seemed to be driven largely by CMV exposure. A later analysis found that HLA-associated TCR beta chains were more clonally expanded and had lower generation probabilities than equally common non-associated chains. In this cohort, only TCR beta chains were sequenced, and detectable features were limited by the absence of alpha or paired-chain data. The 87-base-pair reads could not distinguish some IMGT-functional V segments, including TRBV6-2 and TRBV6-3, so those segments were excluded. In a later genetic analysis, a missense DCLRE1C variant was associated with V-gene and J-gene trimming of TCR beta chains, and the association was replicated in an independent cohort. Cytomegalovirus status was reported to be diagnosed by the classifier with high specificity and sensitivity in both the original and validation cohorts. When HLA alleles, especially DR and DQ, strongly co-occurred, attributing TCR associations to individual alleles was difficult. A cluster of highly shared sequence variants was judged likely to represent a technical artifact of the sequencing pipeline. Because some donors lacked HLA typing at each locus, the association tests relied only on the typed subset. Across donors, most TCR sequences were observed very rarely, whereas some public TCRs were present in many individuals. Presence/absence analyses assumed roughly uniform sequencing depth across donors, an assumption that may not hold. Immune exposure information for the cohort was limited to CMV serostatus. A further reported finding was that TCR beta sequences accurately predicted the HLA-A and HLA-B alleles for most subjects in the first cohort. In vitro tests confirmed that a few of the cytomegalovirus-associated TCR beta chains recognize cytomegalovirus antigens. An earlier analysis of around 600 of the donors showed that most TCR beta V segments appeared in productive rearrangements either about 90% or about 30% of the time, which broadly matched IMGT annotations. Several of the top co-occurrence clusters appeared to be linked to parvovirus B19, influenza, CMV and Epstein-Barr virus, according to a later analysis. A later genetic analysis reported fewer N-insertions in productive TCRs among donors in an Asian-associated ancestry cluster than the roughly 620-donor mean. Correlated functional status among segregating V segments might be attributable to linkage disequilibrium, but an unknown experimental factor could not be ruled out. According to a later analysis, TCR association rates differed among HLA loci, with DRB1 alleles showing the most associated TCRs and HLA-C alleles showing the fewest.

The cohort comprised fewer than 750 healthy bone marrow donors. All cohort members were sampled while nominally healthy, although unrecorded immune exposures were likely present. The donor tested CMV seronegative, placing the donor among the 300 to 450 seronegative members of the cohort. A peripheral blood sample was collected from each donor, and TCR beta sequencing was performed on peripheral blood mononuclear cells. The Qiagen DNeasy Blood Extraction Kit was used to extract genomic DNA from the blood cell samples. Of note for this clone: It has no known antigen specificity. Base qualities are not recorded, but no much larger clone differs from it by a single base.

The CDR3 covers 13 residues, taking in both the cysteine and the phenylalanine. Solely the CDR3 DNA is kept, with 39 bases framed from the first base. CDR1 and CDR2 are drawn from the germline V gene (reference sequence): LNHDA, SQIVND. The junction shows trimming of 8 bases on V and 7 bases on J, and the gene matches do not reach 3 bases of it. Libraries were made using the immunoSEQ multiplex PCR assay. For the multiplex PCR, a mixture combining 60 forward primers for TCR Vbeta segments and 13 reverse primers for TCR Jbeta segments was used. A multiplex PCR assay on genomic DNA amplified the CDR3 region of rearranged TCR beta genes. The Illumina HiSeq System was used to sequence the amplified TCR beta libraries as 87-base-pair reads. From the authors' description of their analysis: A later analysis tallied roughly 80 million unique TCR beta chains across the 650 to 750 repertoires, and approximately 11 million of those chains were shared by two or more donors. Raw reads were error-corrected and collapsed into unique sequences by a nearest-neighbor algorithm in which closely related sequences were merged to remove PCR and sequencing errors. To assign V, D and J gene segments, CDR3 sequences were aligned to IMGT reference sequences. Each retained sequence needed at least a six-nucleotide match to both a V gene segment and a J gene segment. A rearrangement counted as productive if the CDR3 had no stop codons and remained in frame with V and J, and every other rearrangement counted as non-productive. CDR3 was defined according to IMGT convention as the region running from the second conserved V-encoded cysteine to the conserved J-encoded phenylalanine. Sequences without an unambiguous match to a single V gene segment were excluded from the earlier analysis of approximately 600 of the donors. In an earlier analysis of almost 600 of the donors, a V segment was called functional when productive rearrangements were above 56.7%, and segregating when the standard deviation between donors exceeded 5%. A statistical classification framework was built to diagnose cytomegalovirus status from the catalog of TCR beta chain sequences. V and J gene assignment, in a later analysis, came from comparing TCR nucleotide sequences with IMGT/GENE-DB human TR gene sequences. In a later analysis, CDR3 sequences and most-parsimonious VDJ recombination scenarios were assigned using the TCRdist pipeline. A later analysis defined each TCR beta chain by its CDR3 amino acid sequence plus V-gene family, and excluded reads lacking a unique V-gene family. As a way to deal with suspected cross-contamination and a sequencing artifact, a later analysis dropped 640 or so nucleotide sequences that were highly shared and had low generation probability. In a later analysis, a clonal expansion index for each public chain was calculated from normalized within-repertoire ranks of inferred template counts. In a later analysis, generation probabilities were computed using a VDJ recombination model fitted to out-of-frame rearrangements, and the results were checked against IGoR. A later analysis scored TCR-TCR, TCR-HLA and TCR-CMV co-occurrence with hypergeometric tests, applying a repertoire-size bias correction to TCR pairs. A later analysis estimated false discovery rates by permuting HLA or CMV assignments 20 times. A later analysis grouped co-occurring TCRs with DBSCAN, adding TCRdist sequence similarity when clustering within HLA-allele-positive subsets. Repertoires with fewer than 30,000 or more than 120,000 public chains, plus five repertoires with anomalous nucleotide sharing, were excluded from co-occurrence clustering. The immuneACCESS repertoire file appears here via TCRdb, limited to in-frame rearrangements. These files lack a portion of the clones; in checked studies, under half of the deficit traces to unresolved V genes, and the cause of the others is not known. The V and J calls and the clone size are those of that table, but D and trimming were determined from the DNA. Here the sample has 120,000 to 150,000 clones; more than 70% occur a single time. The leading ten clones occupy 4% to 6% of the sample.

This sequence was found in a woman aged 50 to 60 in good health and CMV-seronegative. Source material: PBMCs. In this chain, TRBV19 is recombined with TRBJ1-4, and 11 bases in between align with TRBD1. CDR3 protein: CASAGTGGEKLFF. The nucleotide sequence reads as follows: TGTGCCAGTGCCGGGACAGGGGGTGAAAAACTGTTTTTT.